These 32 T cell receptor beta chains were all obtained from the same sample, sequenced in a study of blood T cell repertoires in COVID-19. Only in-frame clones appear in the TCRdb table, and some are missing; sequencing was by immunoSEQ multiplex PCR. Here the sample spans some 100,000 clones, about 89% being singletons. The sequencing sample was made of peripheral blood. The receptors were sampled from a man aged 45-65 years with active COVID-19.

V is TRBV5-6 and J is TRBJ1-4; TRBD1 matches 8 bases. This CDR3 contains 14 residues. Germline lookup yields CDR1 SGHDT and CDR2 YYEEEE. V shed 0 bases and J 7 bases; nucleotides not matched to a gene: 2. CDR3 nucleotide sequence: TGTGCCAGCAGCTTGGGGACAGGGTCTGAAAAACTGTTTTTT. Its protein product is CASSLGTGSEKLFF.

The chain carries TRBV10-1 and TRBJ2-1; 8 bases line up with TRBD2. This CDR3 is 14 amino acids long. Germline values: CDR1 WNHNN, CDR2 SYGVQD (reference sequence). V lost 3 bases and J lost 6; bases outside the gene matches: 4. The CDR3 loop is CASSDLSGSNEQFF. CDR3 coding DNA: TGCGCCAGCAGTGATCTGAGCGGGAGCAATGAGCAGTTCTTC.

The CDR3 coding sequence is TGTGCCAGCAGCTTGTACAGCAACTACGAGCAGTACGTC. This translates into CASSLYSNYEQYV. The J gene is TRBJ2-7, the V gene TRBV5-6; the D is unclear. V was clipped by 1 base and J by 3 bases, with 8 bases between them. The CDR3 runs 13 residues. Germline CDR1 reads SGHDT; CDR2 reads YYEEEE.

The chain joins TRBV2 to TRBJ2-5; D might be TRBD2 (6 bases). Trimming shortened V by 1 base and J by 5 bases, and 11 bases separated the two germline ends. Germline V lookup: CDR1 SNHLY, CDR2 FYNNEI. This CDR3 is 14 amino acids long. Written as DNA, the CDR3 is TGTGCCAGCAGTGAAGGGACCGGAGGGGAGACCCAGTACTTC. Protein: CASSEGTGGETQYF.

The genes are TRBV10-1 and TRBJ2-1; 10 bases line up with TRBD1. The CDR3 consists of 16 residues. From germline, CDR1 is WNHNN and CDR2 SYGVQD (reference sequence). V gave up 0 bases and J gave up 10 bases; unmatched junction bases: 9. The chain's CDR3 is CASSESPGQGVLEQFF. The CDR3 DNA follows: TGCGCCAGCAGTGAGTCGCCCGGACAGGGGGTTCTGGAGCAGTTCTTC.

This clone was observed a single time. This chain connects TRBV6-6 to TRBJ2-4, with D possibly TRBD1 on 5 matching bases. The CDR3 is made up of 16 amino acids. Germline lookup yields CDR1 MNHNY and CDR2 SVGAGI (reference sequence). V lost 0 bases to trimming and J lost 4 bases, with 13 bases between them. CDR3 nucleotides: TGTGCCAGCAGTTACTCGCAGGGTGTAATAAAAAACATTCAGTACTTC. Protein product: CASSYSQGVIKNIQYF.

There are a few counts of this clone. This chain joins TRBV29-1 and TRBJ1-5; 8 nucleotides match TRBD1. The V gene end was trimmed by 5 bases and the J gene end by 7 bases; junction bases not matched to a gene: 7. CDR1 is SQVTM, CDR2 ANQGSEA, per germline. This CDR3 is built from 13 residues. The CDR3 here is CSVTQGVQQPQHF. The CDR3 DNA is TGCAGCGTTACACAGGGGGTTCAGCAGCCCCAGCATTTT.

This clone was counted a few times. The rearrangement uses TRBV5-8 and TRBJ1-2; 7 bases fit TRBD1. Looked up from germline, CDR1 is SGHTS and CDR2 is YDEGEE. With 3 bases clipped from V and 0 bases from J, the junction kept 5 bases outside the gene matches. This CDR3 is built from 15 residues. The CDR3 reads CASSSGQRTNYGYTF. The CDR3 bases are TGTGCCAGCAGCTCGGGACAGCGAACTAACTATGGCTACACCTTC. Combining the CDR3 with reference TRBV5-8 and TRBJ1-2 gives the whole variable domain EAGVTQSPTHLIKTRGQQATLRCSPISGHTSVYWYQQALGLGLQFLLWYDEGEERNRGNFPPRFSGRQFPNYSSELNVNALELEDSALYLCASSSGQRTNYGYTFGSGTRLTVV.

This clone was detected once. The V and J genes are TRBV4-1 and TRBJ2-5, with TRBD1 identical over 11 bases. The CDR3 length is 16 residues. With 1 base clipped from V and 4 bases from J, the junction kept 5 bases outside the gene matches. Germline CDR1 MGHRA, CDR2 YSYEKL. The CDR3 DNA reads TGCGCCAGCAGCCAAGCCGGGACAGGGGGTGTAGAGACCCAGTACTTC. Amino acid sequence: CASSQAGTGGVETQYF.

The rearrangement uses TRBV5-4 and TRBJ1-4; D is possibly TRBD1 (5 bases). The germline CDR1 and CDR2 sequences are SGHNT and YYREEE (reference sequence). Trimming left V 3 bases short and J 7 bases short, with 16 bases between. The CDR3 runs 15 residues. CDR3: CASSSGGVIGEKLFF. The CDR3 DNA follows: TGTGCCAGCAGCTCTGGGGGGGTAATCGGTGAAAAACTGTTTTTT.

J is TRBJ1-5 and V is TRBV5-1; the D is unclear. CDR3 length equals 15 residues. The ends were cut back, 0 bases at V and 0 bases at J, with 7 bases in the middle. Germline V CDR1 and CDR2: SGHRS, YFSETQ. CDR3 sequence (DNA): TGCGCCAGCAGCTTGGACAGTTATAGCAATCAGCCCCAGCATTTT. It translates to CASSLDSYSNQPQHF.

The chain is built from TRBV18 and TRBJ2-7; D possibly corresponds to TRBD2 (5 bases). Germline V gene sequence: CDR1 KGHSH, CDR2 LQKENI. Trimming took off 0 bases at V and 9 bases at J, with 15 bases between the two ends. The CDR3 is made up of 14 amino acids. The CDR3 reads CASSPPGNLIGQYF. The CDR3 nucleotides read TGTGCCAGCTCACCACCCGGGAACTTGATCGGGCAGTACTTC.

The sample holds a few counts of this clone. The chain is built from TRBV25-1 and TRBJ1-6; 7 bases match TRBD1. The CDR3 has 17 amino acids. Looked up from germline, CDR1 is MGHDK and CDR2 is SYGVNS. The junction had 8 bases not matched to a gene; V was cut back by 6 bases and J by 0 bases. Here the CDR3 reads CASRPGQASSYNSPLHF. CDR3 coding DNA: TGTGCCAGCAGACCCGGACAGGCGAGCTCCTATAATTCACCCCTCCACTTT.

J is TRBJ1-4 and V is TRBV5-5, with 8 bases matching TRBD1. V trimming: 4 bases; J trimming: 8 bases; junction bases outside the gene matches: 16. The CDR3 has 17 residues. Per germline, CDR1 SGHKS and CDR2 YYEKEE (reference sequence). The DNA for the CDR3 is TGTGCCAGCAGCCCGGGACAGGCCCCGCCGAAGGGGGAAAAACTGTTTTTT. It yields the protein CASSPGQAPPKGEKLFF. Full variable domain (outside the CDR3, taken from reference TRBV5-5 and TRBJ1-4): DAGVTQSPTHLIKTRGQQVTLRCSPISGHKSVSWYQQVLGQGPQFIFQYYEKEERGRGNFPDRFSARQFPNYSSELNVNALLLGDSALYLCASSPGQAPPKGEKLFFGSGTQLSVL.

The genes are TRBV7-9 and TRBJ2-5; 9 nucleotides match TRBD2. Germline V gene lookup returns CDR1 SEHNR and CDR2 FQNEAQ (reference sequence). The CDR3 has 15 amino acids. V was clipped by 3 bases and J by 3 bases; unmatched bases: 5. The CDR3 spells CASSLRSSGKETQYF. The DNA for the CDR3 is TGTGCCAGCAGCTTGAGGTCTAGCGGGAAAGAGACCCAGTACTTC.

V usage is TRBV5-6 and J usage is TRBJ1-2, with 7 positions matching TRBD1. Germline V CDR1 and CDR2: SGHDT, YYEEEE. J gave up 4 bases and V 0 bases, and 6 bases lay outside the gene matches. This CDR3 is 15 amino acids long. Written as DNA, the CDR3 is TGTGCCAGCAGCTTGGCTGAGGGGGCTTTCTATGGCTACACCTTC. This encodes CASSLAEGAFYGYTF.

The chain couples TRBV19 to TRBJ1-3; D may be TRBD1 (5 bases). CDR3 size: 15 residues. CDR1 is LNHDA, CDR2 SQIVND, per germline (reference sequence). Trimming pared 6 bases from V and 0 bases from J, leaving 12 bases between. The CDR3 coding sequence is TGTGCCAGTAGGACAGAGCCTATCTCTGGAAACACCATATATTTT. It specifies CASRTEPISGNTIYF.

The chain uses TRBV28 and TRBJ2-7, with D hard to call. V gave up 2 bases and J gave up 3 bases, with 5 bases separating them. Per germline, CDR1 MDHEN and CDR2 SYDVKM. CDR3 length: 12 amino acids. The DNA of the CDR3 is TGTGCCAGCAGTTTAACCGGCTACGAGCAGTACGTC. Residues: CASSLTGYEQYV.

This chain joins TRBV5-1 and TRBJ2-5, with 8 bases that match TRBD2. The trim removed 5 bases at V and 4 bases at J, leaving 7 bases unmatched. Germline V lookup: CDR1 SGHRS, CDR2 YFSETQ. CDR3 length: 14 residues. CDR3 bases: TGCGCCAGCAGTATTAGCGGGGCGGGAGAGACCCAGTACTTC. This gives the protein CASSISGAGETQYF.

This clone was detected only a few times. The V and J genes are TRBV5-1 and TRBJ1-1; D perhaps matches TRBD1 (6 bases). Trimming took 5 bases from V and 2 from J, leaving 13 bases between them. This CDR3 contains 14 residues. Germline values: CDR1 SGHRS, CDR2 YFSETQ. CDR3 DNA sequence: TGCGCCAGCAGGTTGACAGGACTAAACACTGAAGCTTTCTTT. Its protein product is CASRLTGLNTEAFF. Combining the CDR3 with reference TRBV5-1 and TRBJ1-1 gives the whole variable domain KAGVTQTPRYLIKTRGQQVTLSCSPISGHRSVSWYQQTPGQGLQFLFEYFSETQRNKGNFPGRFSGRQFSNSRSEMNVSTLELGDSALYLCASRLTGLNTEAFFGQGTRLTVV.

The CDR3: CASSYGLAGSTDTQYF. For the CDR3, the DNA is TGTGCCAGCAGTTATGGTCTAGCGGGAAGCACAGATACGCAGTATTTT. The rearrangement joins TRBV6-6 to TRBJ2-3; 9 bases fit TRBD2. The germline CDR1 and CDR2 sequences are MNHNY and SVGAGI (reference sequence). CDR3 length equals 16 residues. V shed 3 bases, J shed 0 bases, and the junction held 4 bases outside the gene matches.

This clone was seen a handful of times. The V and J genes are TRBV3-1 (or the pseudogene TRBV3-2) and TRBJ1-5; 7 bases match TRBD1. The CDR3 is 14 residues long. The V segment lost 1 base and the J segment 6 bases; nucleotides outside the gene matches: 3. The germline gives CDR1 LGHDT, CDR2 YNNKEL (reference sequence). The CDR3 DNA reads TGTGCCAGCAGCCAAGCAGGGGGTAGTCAGCCCCAGCATTTT. Its translation: CASSQAGGSQPQHF.

The rearrangement joins TRBV5-6 to TRBJ1-2; D is undetermined. V was pared by 4 bases and J by 3 bases, with 13 bases between. CDR1 and CDR2 (germline): SGHDT, YYEEEE. The CDR3 sequence is 14 residues long. This CDR3 reads CASSPEGGYYGYTF. The CDR3 coding sequence is TGTGCCAGCAGCCCTGAAGGAGGGTACTATGGCTACACCTTC. The complete variable domain, with remaining parts taken from reference TRBV5-6 and TRBJ1-2, reads DAGVTQSPTHLIKTRGQQVTLRCSPKSGHDTVSWYQQALGQGPQFIFQYYEEEERQRGNFPDRFSGHQFPNYSSELNVNALLLGDSALYLCASSPEGGYYGYTFGSGTRLTVV.

The CDR3, as DNA: TGTGCCAGCAGCTTAGAGGCCGTCGCTAGCGGCACAGATACGCAGTATTTT. It codes for CASSLEAVASGTDTQYF. The chain employs TRBV11-3 and TRBJ2-3; maybe TRBD2 (6 bases). The V gene's germline CDR1 is SGHNT and CDR2 YENEEA. The CDR3 covers 17 residues. V lost 0 bases, J lost 1 base, and 14 bases lay in between.

The V call is TRBV2, the J call TRBJ2-1, with 11 bases that match TRBD2. V gave up 6 bases and J gave up 4 bases; unmatched junction bases: 2. The length of the CDR3 is 14 residues. From germline, CDR1 is SNHLY and CDR2 FYNNEI. CDR3 region: CASRGTSGYNEQFF. DNA of the CDR3: TGTGCCAGCAGGGGGACTAGCGGATACAATGAGCAGTTCTTC.

The genes are TRBV11-3 and TRBJ2-5; D is possibly TRBD2 (5 bases). Trimming took 2 bases from V and 13 from J, leaving 17 bases between them. Per the germline V gene, CDR1 is SGHNT and CDR2 is YENEEA. The CDR3 length is 13 residues. The CDR3 is CASSLNHIGLSYF. In nucleotides, the CDR3 is TGTGCCAGCAGCTTAAATCATATTGGACTGTCGTACTTC. The full variable domain, rest sourced from reference TRBV11-3 and TRBJ2-5, is EAGVVQSPRYKIIEKKQPVAFWCNPISGHNTLYWYLQNLGQGPELLIRYENEEAVDDSQLPKDRFSAERLKGVDSTLKIQPAELGDSAVYLCASSLNHIGLSYFGPGTRLLVL.

This chain joins TRBV11-3 and TRBJ2-4; 10 nucleotides line up with TRBD2. Trimming removed 5 bases from V and 8 bases from J; junction bases left unmatched: 9. Germline V lookup: CDR1 SGHNT, CDR2 YENEEA. The CDR3 runs 15 residues. This chain's CDR3 is CASSDTGLAKHIQYF. As DNA, the CDR3 is TGTGCCAGCAGCGACACGGGACTAGCGAAACACATTCAGTACTTC.

V usage is TRBV6-5 and J usage is TRBJ2-1; D is possibly TRBD2 (6 bases). The germline gives CDR1 MNHEY, CDR2 SVGAGI. V lost 8 bases and J 2 bases, leaving 10 bases between the germline ends. The CDR3 extends over 13 amino acids. DNA of the CDR3: TGTGCCAGCGGGGGGAGTCCCTACAATGAGCAGTTCTTC. Translation gives CASGGSPYNEQFF.

This clone was seen only a few times. CDR3 nucleotides: TGCGCCAGCAGCCCCAGACAGGCTAGTAGTCAGCCCCAGCATTTT. This gives the protein CASSPRQASSQPQHF. V usage is TRBV4-1 and J usage is TRBJ1-5; TRBD1 might be the D (6 bases). The CDR3 consists of 15 residues. Trimming left V 4 bases short and J 6 bases short, with 16 bases between. Germline V gene data show CDR1 as MGHRA and CDR2 as YSYEKL.

The rearrangement uses TRBV25-1 and TRBJ1-6, with 8 bases matching TRBD1. Trimming cost V 6 bases and J 5 bases; bases outside gene matches: 6. This CDR3 is 15 amino acids long. Germline lookup yields CDR1 MGHDK and CDR2 SYGVNS. The CDR3 region is CASRDRGSHNSPLHF. Here the CDR3 DNA reads TGTGCCAGCAGAGACAGGGGTAGCCATAATTCACCCCTCCACTTT.

The chain uses TRBV24-1 and TRBJ2-5; TRBD1 is a possible D gene (6 bases). This CDR3 is 15 amino acids long. Germline V CDR1 and CDR2: KGHDR, SFDVKD. V lost 4 bases to trimming and J lost 6 bases, with 17 bases between them. As DNA, the CDR3 is TGTGCCACCAGTGACACTCCCAGTGGGGACAAGACCCAGTACTTC. Its translation is CATSDTPSGDKTQYF.

This chain connects TRBV5-1 to TRBJ2-2, with 8 positions matching TRBD2. Trimming at V came to 5 bases and at J to 3 bases, leaving 9 bases not matched to a gene. The CDR3 extends over 16 amino acids. Germline CDR1 is SGHRS and CDR2 is YFSETQ. The CDR3 DNA is TGCGCCAGCAGTAGGACTAGCCGAGGATACACCGGGGAGCTGTTTTTT. Encoded protein: CASSRTSRGYTGELFF. Complete variable domain (other parts from reference TRBV5-1 and TRBJ2-2): KAGVTQTPRYLIKTRGQQVTLSCSPISGHRSVSWYQQTPGQGLQFLFEYFSETQRNKGNFPGRFSGRQFSNSRSEMNVSTLELGDSALYLCASSRTSRGYTGELFFGEGSRLTVL.